This T cell receptor (beta chain) appears in the sequencing data of a study of T cells in Graves' hyperthyroidism and ophthalmopathy. Turning to the study itself: Before any treatment, at initial diagnosis, peripheral blood was collected. Findings of the study overall: Most clonotypes that expanded in the thyroid above 0.001 also showed up in blood. The model's output predicted ophthalmopathy at a median of around 7 months prior to onset.

PBMCs stemmed from approximately 9.1 ml fresh peripheral blood. The sample holds many counts of this clonotype. Its target is not known. Amplification of TCR beta CDR3 regions used RNA as the template. First-round RT-PCR targeting the TCR CDR3 was performed with the HTBI primer set. A single record per CDR3 protein comes from TCRdb applying MiXCR to the multiplex PCR reads. The repertoire holds roughly 24,000 distinct CDR3 sequences, with under 55% as singletons. The source of this sequence is a woman aged 25 to 39 with Graves' hyperthyroidism. Sequencing input: blood.

CDR3 in DNA: TGTGCCAGTAGTGGGGAGAGACAGTCAACTAATGAAAAACTGTTTTTT. The encoded protein is CASSGERQSTNEKLFF. This chain connects TRBV19 to TRBJ1-4; weak D call: TRBD1 (5 bases). The V end lost 5 bases, the J end lost 0 bases, and 13 bases lay between the germline ends. This CDR3 is 16 amino acids long. Germline lookup yields CDR1 LNHDA and CDR2 SQIVND (reference sequence).